Following are 22 T cell receptor beta chains from one sample sequenced in a study of T cell changes during pregnancy in multiple sclerosis. The method was immunoSEQ multiplex PCR; TCRdb's version includes in-frame clones alone and lacks a portion of them. The sample consists of 65,000 to 80,000 clones, 93% of them appearing once. Here the sequenced sample was peripheral blood, taken in the second trimester of pregnancy. These receptors all stem from a female donor with multiple sclerosis, enrolled in a pregnancy study.

This clone was seen only once. The chain combines TRBV12-5 with TRBJ2-3; TRBD2 might be the D (6 bases). Per germline, CDR1 LGHNT and CDR2 FRNRAP. V lost 7 bases to trimming and J lost 3 bases, with 11 bases between them. The CDR3 sequence is 13 residues long. CDR3 residues: CASATGATDTQYF. CDR3 sequence (DNA): TGTGCTAGTGCCACGGGAGCAACAGATACGCAGTATTTT.

The genes are TRBV7-9 and TRBJ2-4; D perhaps matches TRBD2 (6 bases). The germline V gene encodes CDR1 SEHNR and CDR2 FQNEAQ (reference sequence). The CDR3 covers 13 residues. Trimming took off 5 bases at V and 5 bases at J, with 10 bases between the two ends. The CDR3 protein is CASSPPGENIQYF. The CDR3 DNA reads as TGTGCCAGCAGCCCCCCGGGGGAAAACATTCAGTACTTC.

J is TRBJ1-2 and V is TRBV11-2, with 7 bases aligning to TRBD1. The CDR3 is 16 residues long. CDR1 is SGHAT and CDR2 is FQNNGV in the germline V gene. Losses at the gene ends were 2 bases for V and 4 bases for J; bases not matched to a gene: 10. CDR3 nucleotides: TGTGCCAGCAGCTTACTAAACAGGGGTTTGGGCTATGGCTACACCTTC. Its translation: CASSLLNRGLGYGYTF.

This CDR3 reads CASSLGQTTEAFF. For the CDR3, the DNA is TGCGCCAGCAGCCTAGGACAGACCACTGAAGCTTTCTTT. The chain uses TRBV5-1 and TRBJ1-1, with D perhaps matching TRBD1 (6 bases). Germline V gene data show CDR1 as SGHRS and CDR2 as YFSETQ. Trimming pared 4 bases from V and 4 bases from J, leaving 11 bases between. This CDR3 region has 13 residues. The whole variable domain, remainder taken from reference TRBV5-1 and TRBJ1-1, is KAGVTQTPRYLIKTRGQQVTLSCSPISGHRSVSWYQQTPGQGLQFLFEYFSETQRNKGNFPGRFSGRQFSNSRSEMNVSTLELGDSALYLCASSLGQTTEAFFGQGTRLTVV.

The chain links TRBV30 to TRBJ1-1; maybe TRBD1 (5 bases). The CDR3 consists of 13 residues. CDR1 GTSNPN and CDR2 SVGIG come from the germline V gene (reference sequence). V was clipped by 1 base and J by 8 bases, with 14 bases between them. CDR3 region: CAWSASQGREAFF. The DNA of the CDR3 is TGTGCCTGGAGTGCCTCGCAGGGCCGAGAAGCTTTCTTT. The full variable domain, in which reference TRBV30 and TRBJ1-1 provide the parts outside the CDR3, is SQTIHQWPATLVQPVGSPLSLECTVEGTSNPNLYWYRQAAGRGLQLLFYSVGIGQISSEVPQNLSASRPQDRQFILSSKKLLLSDSGFYLCAWSASQGREAFFGQGTRLTVV.

This clone showed up just a few times. The chain combines TRBV6-5 with TRBJ1-2; no reliable D call. This CDR3 comprises 14 residues. V shed 2 bases and J shed 7 bases, with 14 bases lying between them. Germline CDR1 and CDR2: MNHEY and SVGAGI. The CDR3 sequence is CASSYNDRGGGYTF. The CDR3, as DNA: TGTGCCAGCAGTTACAATGATCGGGGAGGTGGCTACACCTTC.

The CDR3 loop is CASSIVDSSNQPQHF. In DNA, the CDR3 is TGTGCCAGTAGTATAGTAGATTCCAGCAATCAGCCCCAGCATTTT. This chain joins TRBV19 and TRBJ1-5; D is ambiguous. CDR1 is LNHDA, CDR2 SQIVND, per germline (reference sequence). The CDR3 has 15 amino acids. Between the trimmed V and J ends, which lost 1 base and 1 base, there was a span of 8 bases. The full variable domain, with the rest looked up from reference TRBV19 and TRBJ1-5, is DGGITQSPKYLFRKEGQNVTLSCEQNLNHDAMYWYRQDPGQGLRLIYYSQIVNDFQKGDIAEGYSVSREKKESFPLTVTSAQKNPTAFYLCASSIVDSSNQPQHFGDGTRLSIL.

The chain employs TRBV9 and TRBJ2-3, with 8 bases fitting TRBD2. CDR1 is SGDLS and CDR2 is YYNGEE in the germline V gene. Trimming at V came to 0 bases and at J to 4 bases, leaving 7 bases not matched to a gene. This CDR3 contains 16 residues. The CDR3 loop reads CASSVVSGGLSDTQYF. For the CDR3, the DNA is TGTGCCAGCAGCGTAGTGTCGGGGGGGCTGTCAGATACGCAGTATTTT.

The chain combines TRBV19 with TRBJ1-1, with D perhaps matching TRBD1 (5 bases). This CDR3 region has 14 residues. Per germline, CDR1 LNHDA and CDR2 SQIVND (reference sequence). Trimming took 8 bases from V and 5 from J, leaving 18 bases between them. The CDR3 DNA reads TGTGCCAGTTCTCTGCAGGGATCGTTGACTGAAGCTTTCTTT. Translating it yields CASSLQGSLTEAFF. Full variable domain (missing parts from reference TRBV19 and TRBJ1-1): DGGITQSPKYLFRKEGQNVTLSCEQNLNHDAMYWYRQDPGQGLRLIYYSQIVNDFQKGDIAEGYSVSREKKESFPLTVTSAQKNPTAFYLCASSLQGSLTEAFFGQGTRLTVV.

This clone was observed once. V and J are TRBV18 and TRBJ1-1; the D is unclear. The V gene lost 1 base and the J gene lost 6 bases, with 18 bases spanning the gap. The CDR3 sequence is 16 residues long. Germline loops: CDR1 KGHSH, CDR2 LQKENI. The CDR3 protein is CASSPLVSAAVAEAFF. The CDR3 bases are TGTGCCAGCTCACCACTCGTGAGCGCCGCGGTGGCTGAAGCTTTCTTT.

The chain employs TRBV6-1 and TRBJ2-7, with 10 nucleotides matching TRBD1. The CDR3 runs to 15 residues. The trim removed 6 bases at V and 5 bases at J, leaving 10 bases unmatched. CDR1 and CDR2 from the germline V gene are MNHNS and SASEGT. For the CDR3, the DNA is TGTGCCAGCAGCCTAATGGGGACAGGGGACCACGAGCAGTACTTC. Translation: CASSLMGTGDHEQYF.

The chain uses TRBV4-2 and TRBJ1-3; the D gene is possibly TRBD1 (6 bases). The CDR3 has 16 residues. Germline loops: CDR1 LGHNA, CDR2 YNFKEQ. The ends were cut back, 0 bases at V and 6 bases at J, with 15 bases in the middle. The DNA of the CDR3 is TGTGCCAGCAGCCAAGATAGGCGGGGGGCTAAAAACACCATATATTTT. Translated: CASSQDRRGAKNTIYF.

The V call is TRBV18, the J call TRBJ1-4; no clear D gene. Trimming pared 1 base from V and 0 bases from J, leaving 6 bases between. Germline V gives CDR1 KGHSH, CDR2 LQKENI. This CDR3 is 15 amino acids long. This CDR3 reads CASSPRVATNEKLFF. CDR3 sequence (DNA): TGTGCCAGCTCACCACGAGTAGCAACTAATGAAAAACTGTTTTTT.

This clone was observed once. The chain employs TRBV2 and TRBJ2-5; 9 bases map to TRBD2. The CDR3 length is 15 residues. V trimming: 6 bases; J trimming: 2 bases; junction bases outside the gene matches: 7. In germline, CDR1 is SNHLY, CDR2 FYNNEI. For the CDR3, the DNA is TGTGCCAGCAGGGGAAGCGGGGGGCGACAAGAGACCCAGTACTTC. This codes for CASRGSGGRQETQYF. Using reference TRBV2 and TRBJ2-5 for the parts outside the CDR3, the full variable domain is EPEVTQTPSHQVTQMGQEVILRCVPISNHLYFYWYRQILGQKVEFLVSFYNNEISEKSEIFDDQFSVERPDGSNFTLKIRSTKLEDSAMYFCASRGSGGRQETQYFGPGTRLLVL.

The sample holds a few counts of this clone. The rearrangement uses TRBV2 and TRBJ2-7, with D possibly matching TRBD2 (6 bases). This CDR3 spans 13 amino acids. Trimming took off 9 bases at V and 7 bases at J, with 19 bases between the two ends. Germline V gene sequence: CDR1 SNHLY, CDR2 FYNNEI. In nucleotides, the CDR3 is TGTGCCAGGGGCGGGACCGGTCCAAATGAGCAGTACTTC. Translating it yields CARGGTGPNEQYF. Complete variable domain (other parts from reference TRBV2 and TRBJ2-7): EPEVTQTPSHQVTQMGQEVILRCVPISNHLYFYWYRQILGQKVEFLVSFYNNEISEKSEIFDDQFSVERPDGSNFTLKIRSTKLEDSAMYFCARGGTGPNEQYFGPGTRLTVT.

The chain combines TRBV12-5 with TRBJ2-1; TRBD2 matches at 9 bases. The trim removed 6 bases at V and 8 bases at J, leaving 8 bases unmatched. The V gene's germline CDR1 is LGHNT and CDR2 FRNRAP. The CDR3 runs to 14 residues. Here the CDR3 reads CASGVSGGYDEQFF. CDR3 sequence (DNA): TGTGCTAGTGGGGTTAGCGGGGGTTACGATGAGCAGTTCTTC.

The chain joins TRBV6-1 to TRBJ2-1, with 7 bases that match TRBD2. CDR1 is MNHNS and CDR2 is SASEGT in the germline V gene. CDR3 length: 14 amino acids. V trimming: 4 bases; J trimming: 8 bases; junction bases outside the gene matches: 8. In DNA form, the CDR3 reads TGTGCCAGCAGTGCGGGGCGGGAGACAGATGAGCAGTTCTTC. Its translation is CASSAGRETDEQFF.

The gene calls are TRBV7-3 and TRBJ2-3; 8 positions agree with TRBD2. The CDR3 runs to 17 residues. V lost 8 bases, J lost 3 bases, and 16 bases stayed unmatched. CDR1 and CDR2 from the germline V gene are SGHTA and FQGTGA. In nucleotides, the CDR3 is TGTGCCAGCGATAGCCCCCGGGGTGGCGGGGGGACAGATACGCAGTATTTT. Its protein product is CASDSPRGGGGTDTQYF.

The chain uses TRBV30 and TRBJ1-4, with 8 bases lining up with TRBD1. The germline gives CDR1 GTSNPN, CDR2 SVGIG (reference sequence). This CDR3 region has 15 residues. The J segment lost 3 bases and the V segment lost 2 bases, leaving 5 bases of the junction unmatched. The CDR3: CAWSKGQVSNEKLFF. The CDR3 DNA sequence: TGTGCCTGGAGTAAGGGACAGGTGTCTAATGAAAAACTGTTTTTT.

CDR3 protein: CASSEAAGARGGELFF. In nucleotides, the CDR3 is TGTGCCAGCAGTGAAGCAGCGGGTGCGCGTGGCGGGGAGCTGTTTTTT. This chain uses TRBV2 with TRBJ2-2; perhaps TRBD2 as D (6 bases). The germline V gene encodes CDR1 SNHLY and CDR2 FYNNEI. The CDR3 contains 16 residues. V was clipped by 0 bases and J by 7 bases, with 15 bases between them.

This clone was found once. CDR3 sequence (DNA): TGTGCCAGCAGCCAAGATCTCTCGGTGATGGGGGCCGAGCAGTACTTC. This codes for CASSQDLSVMGAEQYF. The gene calls are TRBV14 and TRBJ2-7; a possible D gene is TRBD1 (6 bases). V shed 0 bases and J shed 6 bases, with 18 bases lying between them. CDR3 length: 16 residues. Looked up from germline, CDR1 is SGHDN and CDR2 is FVKESK.

This rearrangement joins TRBV18 to TRBJ1-2; tentatively, D is TRBD1 (6 bases). The CDR3 runs to 15 residues. CDR1 and CDR2 from the germline V gene are KGHSH and LQKENI. V dropped 3 bases and J dropped 4 bases, with 15 bases sitting between them. Written as DNA, the CDR3 is TGTGCCAGCTCACCGCCGACAGGACAGTTCTATGGCTACACCTTC. Translating gives CASSPPTGQFYGYTF.